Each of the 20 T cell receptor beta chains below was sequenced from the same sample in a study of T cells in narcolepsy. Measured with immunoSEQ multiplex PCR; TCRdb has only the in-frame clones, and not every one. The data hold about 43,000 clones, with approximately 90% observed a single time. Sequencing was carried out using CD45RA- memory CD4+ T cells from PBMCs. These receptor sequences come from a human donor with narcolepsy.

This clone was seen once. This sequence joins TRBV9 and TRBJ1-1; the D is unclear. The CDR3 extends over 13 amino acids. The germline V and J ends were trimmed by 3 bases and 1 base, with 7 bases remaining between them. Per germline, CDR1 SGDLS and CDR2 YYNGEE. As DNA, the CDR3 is TGTGCCAGCAGCGCCGGGTGGAACACTGAAGCTTTCTTT. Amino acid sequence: CASSAGWNTEAFF. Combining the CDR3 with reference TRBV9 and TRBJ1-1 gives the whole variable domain DSGVTQTPKHLITATGQRVTLRCSPRSGDLSVYWYQQSLDQGLQFLIQYYNGEERAKGNILERFSAQQFPDLHSELNLSSLELGDSALYFCASSAGWNTEAFFGQGTRLTVV.

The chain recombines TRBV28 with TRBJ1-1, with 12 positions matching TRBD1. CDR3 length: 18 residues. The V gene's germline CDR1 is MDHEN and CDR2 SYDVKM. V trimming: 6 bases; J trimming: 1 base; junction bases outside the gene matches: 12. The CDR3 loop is CASRPTLGQGAGNTEAFF. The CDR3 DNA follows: TGTGCCAGCAGGCCTACTTTGGGACAGGGGGCCGGGAACACTGAAGCTTTCTTT. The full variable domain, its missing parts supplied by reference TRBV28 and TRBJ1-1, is DVKVTQSSRYLVKRTGEKVFLECVQDMDHENMFWYRQDPGLGLRLIYFSYDVKMKEKGDIPEGYSVSREKKERFSLILESASTNQTSMYLCASRPTLGQGAGNTEAFFGQGTRLTVV.

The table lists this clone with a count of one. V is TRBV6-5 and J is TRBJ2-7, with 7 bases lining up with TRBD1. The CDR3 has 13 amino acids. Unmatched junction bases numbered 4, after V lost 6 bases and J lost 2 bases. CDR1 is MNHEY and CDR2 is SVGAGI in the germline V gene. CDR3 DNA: TGTGCCAGCAGCAGACAGGGACCCTACGAGCAGTACTTC. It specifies CASSRQGPYEQYF.

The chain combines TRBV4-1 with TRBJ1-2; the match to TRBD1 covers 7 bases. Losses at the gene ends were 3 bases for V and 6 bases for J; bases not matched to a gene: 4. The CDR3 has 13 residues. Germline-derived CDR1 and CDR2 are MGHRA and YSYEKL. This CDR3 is CASSHRGDDGYTF. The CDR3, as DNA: TGCGCCAGCAGCCACAGGGGGGACGATGGCTACACCTTC.

CDR3 DNA: TGTGCCAGCTCAATCCAGGGCGGAATACAAGAGACCCAGTACTTC. Translation gives CASSIQGGIQETQYF. This chain uses TRBV18 with TRBJ2-5; possibly TRBD1 for D (5 bases). Germline V gene sequence: CDR1 KGHSH, CDR2 LQKENI. The CDR3 is 15 amino acids. Trimming removed 5 bases from V and 2 bases from J, with 15 bases in between.

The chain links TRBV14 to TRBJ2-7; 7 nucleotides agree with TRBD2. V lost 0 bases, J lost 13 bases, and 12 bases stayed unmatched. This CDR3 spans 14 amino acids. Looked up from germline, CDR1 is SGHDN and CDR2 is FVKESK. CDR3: CASSQEGGTDGVYF. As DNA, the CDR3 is TGTGCCAGCAGCCAAGAGGGAGGGACGGACGGGGTCTACTTC.

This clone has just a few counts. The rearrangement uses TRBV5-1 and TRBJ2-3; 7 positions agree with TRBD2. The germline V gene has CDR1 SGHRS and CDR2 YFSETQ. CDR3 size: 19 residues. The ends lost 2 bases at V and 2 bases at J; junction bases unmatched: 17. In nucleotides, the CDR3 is TGCGCCAGCAGCTTCCCCAGCGGGGTAGGTACCGACCACACAGATACGCAGTATTTT. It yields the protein CASSFPSGVGTDHTDTQYF.

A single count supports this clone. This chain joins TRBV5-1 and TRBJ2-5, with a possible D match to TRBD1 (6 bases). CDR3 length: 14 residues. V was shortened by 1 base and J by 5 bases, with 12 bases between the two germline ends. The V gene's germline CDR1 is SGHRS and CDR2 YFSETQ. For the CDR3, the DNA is TGCGCCAGCAGCTTGTCCTCAGGGGCCGAGACCCAGTACTTC. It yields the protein CASSLSSGAETQYF.

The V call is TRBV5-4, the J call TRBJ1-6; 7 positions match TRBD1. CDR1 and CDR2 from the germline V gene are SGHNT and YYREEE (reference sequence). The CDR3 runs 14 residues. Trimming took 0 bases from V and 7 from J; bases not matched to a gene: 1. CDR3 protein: CASSLGGGNSPLHF. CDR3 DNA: TGTGCCAGCAGCTTGGGAGGGGGCAATTCACCCCTCCACTTT.

CDR3 residues: CATSRRLAQETQYF. CDR3 sequence (DNA): TGTGCCACCAGCAGGCGGCTAGCCCAAGAGACCCAGTACTTC. The chain links TRBV15 to TRBJ2-5; possible D gene TRBD2, 5 bases. V shed 3 bases and J shed 1 base, with 9 bases lying between them. CDR1 is LNHNV, CDR2 YYDKDF, per germline (reference sequence). This CDR3 contains 14 residues.

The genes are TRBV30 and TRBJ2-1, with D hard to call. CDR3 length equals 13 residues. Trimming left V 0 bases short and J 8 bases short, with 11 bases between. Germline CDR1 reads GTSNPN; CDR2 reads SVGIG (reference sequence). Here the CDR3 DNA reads TGTGCCTGGAGTGTACAAGTAAGCGATGAGCAGTTCTTC. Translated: CAWSVQVSDEQFF.

CDR3 amino acids: CASSFARGNGYTF. The CDR3 DNA reads as TGTGCCAGCAGTTTCGCCAGGGGGAATGGCTACACCTTC. The chain links TRBV28 to TRBJ1-2, with 7 bases that match TRBD1. This CDR3 spans 13 amino acids. The V gene end was trimmed by 3 bases and the J gene end by 6 bases; junction bases not matched to a gene: 4. Germline CDR1 MDHEN, CDR2 SYDVKM.

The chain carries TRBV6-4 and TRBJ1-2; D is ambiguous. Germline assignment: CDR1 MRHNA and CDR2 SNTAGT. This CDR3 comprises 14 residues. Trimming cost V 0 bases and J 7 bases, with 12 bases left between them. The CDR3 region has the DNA TGTGCCAGCAGTGACTCAGGCGGCCGGTCTGGCTACACCTTC. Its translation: CASSDSGGRSGYTF.

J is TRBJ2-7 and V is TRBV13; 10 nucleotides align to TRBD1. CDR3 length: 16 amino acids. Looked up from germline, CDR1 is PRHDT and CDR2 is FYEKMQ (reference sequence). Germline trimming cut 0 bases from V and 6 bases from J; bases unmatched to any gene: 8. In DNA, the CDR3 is TGTGCCAGCAGCTTAGGCCGGGGGACAGGGGTGGGCGAGCAGTACTTC. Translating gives CASSLGRGTGVGEQYF.

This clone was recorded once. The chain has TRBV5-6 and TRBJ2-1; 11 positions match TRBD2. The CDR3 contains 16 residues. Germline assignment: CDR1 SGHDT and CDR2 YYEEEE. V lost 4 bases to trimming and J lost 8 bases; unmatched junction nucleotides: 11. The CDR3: CASSPILAGEGHEQFF. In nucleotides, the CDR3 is TGTGCCAGCAGCCCGATACTAGCGGGAGAGGGGCATGAGCAGTTCTTC.

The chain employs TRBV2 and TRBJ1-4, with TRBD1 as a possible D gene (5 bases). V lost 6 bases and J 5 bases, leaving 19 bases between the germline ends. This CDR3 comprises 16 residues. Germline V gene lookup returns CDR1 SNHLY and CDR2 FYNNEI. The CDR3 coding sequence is TGTGCCAGCAGCCGCGGCGGGGGAAGGGACAATGAAAAACTGTTTTTT. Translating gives CASSRGGGRDNEKLFF. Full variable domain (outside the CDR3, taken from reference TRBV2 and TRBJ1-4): EPEVTQTPSHQVTQMGQEVILRCVPISNHLYFYWYRQILGQKVEFLVSFYNNEISEKSEIFDDQFSVERPDGSNFTLKIRSTKLEDSAMYFCASSRGGGRDNEKLFFGSGTQLSVL.

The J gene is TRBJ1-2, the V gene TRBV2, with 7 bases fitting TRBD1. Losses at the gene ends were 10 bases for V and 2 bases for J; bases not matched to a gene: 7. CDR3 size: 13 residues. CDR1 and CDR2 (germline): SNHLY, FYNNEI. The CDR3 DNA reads TGTGCCACTAGACAGGGTCAAAACTATGGCTACACCTTC. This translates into CATRQGQNYGYTF.

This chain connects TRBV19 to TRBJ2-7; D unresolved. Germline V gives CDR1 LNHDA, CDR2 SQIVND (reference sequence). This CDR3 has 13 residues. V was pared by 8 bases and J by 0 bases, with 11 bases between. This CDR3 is CASSRARSYEQYF. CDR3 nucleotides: TGTGCCAGTTCCCGGGCACGCTCCTACGAGCAGTACTTC. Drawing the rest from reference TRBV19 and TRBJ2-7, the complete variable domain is DGGITQSPKYLFRKEGQNVTLSCEQNLNHDAMYWYRQDPGQGLRLIYYSQIVNDFQKGDIAEGYSVSREKKESFPLTVTSAQKNPTAFYLCASSRARSYEQYFGPGTRLTVT.

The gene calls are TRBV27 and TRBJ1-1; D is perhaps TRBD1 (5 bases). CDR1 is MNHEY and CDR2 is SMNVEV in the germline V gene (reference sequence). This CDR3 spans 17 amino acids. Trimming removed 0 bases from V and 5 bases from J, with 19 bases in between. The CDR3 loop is CASSLSGRGGPRTEAFF. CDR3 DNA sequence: TGTGCCAGCAGTTTATCGGGGCGGGGGGGACCTCGGACTGAAGCTTTCTTT.

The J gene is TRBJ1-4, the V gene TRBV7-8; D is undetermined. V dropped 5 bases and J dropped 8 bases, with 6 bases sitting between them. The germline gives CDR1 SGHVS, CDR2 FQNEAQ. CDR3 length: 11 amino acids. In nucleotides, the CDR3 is TGTGCCAGCAGCCGAGCCGAAAAACTGTTTTTT. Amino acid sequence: CASSRAEKLFF.